This is a list of T cell receptor beta chains from one sample in a study of blood T cell repertoires in COVID-19. Here immunoSEQ multiplex PCR was the method, and the copy in TCRdb shows in-frame clones only, minus some. Of tens of thousands of clones listed, about nine tenths are singletons. The source material was peripheral blood. Receptors originate from an older woman with COVID-19, enrolled during active disease. The CDR3 runs from the conserved cysteine through the conserved F or W. Each record gives: J gene, clone size, V gene, D gene, CDR3 protein, CDR3 DNA. A D gene is named only where the DNA matches it firmly. Clone size is given for some rows only: seen once, a few or many times, or a class if the clone is expanded.

TRBJ1-4 once TRBV9 - CASSRGGRGEKLFF TGTGCCAGCAGTAGAGGAGGGAGGGGCGAAAAACTGTTTTTT
TRBJ1-1 - TRBV19 TRBD1 CASSFQGVNTEAFF TGTGCCAGTAGTTTCCAGGGGGTGAACACTGAAGCTTTCTTT
TRBJ1-1 few TRBV29-1 TRBD1 CSVDRGSTEAFF TGCAGCGTCGACAGGGGAAGCACTGAAGCTTTCTTT
TRBJ1-1 once TRBV11-3 TRBD1 CASSYSPTGGRNEAFF TGTGCCAGCAGCTACTCCCCGACAGGGGGTAGAAATGAAGCTTTCTTT
TRBJ1-1 - TRBV28 - CASSLGLPEAFF TGTGCCAGCAGTTTAGGGCTTCCTGAAGCTTTCTTT
TRBJ2-5 - TRBV2 TRBD2 CASSEFGGGQETQYF TGTGCCAGCAGTGAATTCGGCGGGGGGCAAGAGACCCAGTACTTC
TRBJ2-1 - TRBV18 - CASSPTEYNEQFF TGTGCCAGCTCACCAACAGAGTACAATGAGCAGTTCTTC
TRBJ1-2 - TRBV4-1 - CASSQDPGTSYGYTF TGCGCCAGCAGCCAAGATCCGGGGACATCCTATGGCTACACCTTC
TRBJ2-5 - TRBV5-6 TRBD2 CASSLARGLAEGQETQYF TGTGCCAGCAGCTTGGCTAGAGGACTAGCGGAGGGACAAGAGACCCAGTACTTC
TRBJ2-2 - TRBV7-2 TRBD1 CASSLNRGTGELFF TGTGCCAGCAGCCTAAACAGGGGCACCGGGGAGCTGTTTTTT
TRBJ2-7 - TRBV5-1 - CASSLGGTALYEQYF TGCGCCAGCAGCTTGGGCGGGACAGCACTTTACGAGCAGTACTTC
TRBJ2-2 - TRBV19 - CASTETPGGELFF TGTGCCAGTACTGAGACCCCGGGCGGGGAGCTGTTTTTT
TRBJ1-4 - TRBV23-1 TRBD1 CASSQSTGANEKLFF TGCGCCAGCAGTCAATCGACAGGGGCTAATGAAAAACTGTTTTTT
TRBJ2-5 - TRBV27 - CAHKGARDQYF TGTGCCCATAAAGGGGCAAGAGACCAGTACTTC
TRBJ1-2 few TRBV19 - CASSMATNYGYTF TGTGCCAGTAGTATGGCCACCAACTATGGCTACACCTTC
TRBJ2-1 - TRBV7-2 TRBD2 CASSRVPLANNEQFF TGTGCCAGCAGCCGGGTACCACTAGCGAACAATGAGCAGTTCTTC